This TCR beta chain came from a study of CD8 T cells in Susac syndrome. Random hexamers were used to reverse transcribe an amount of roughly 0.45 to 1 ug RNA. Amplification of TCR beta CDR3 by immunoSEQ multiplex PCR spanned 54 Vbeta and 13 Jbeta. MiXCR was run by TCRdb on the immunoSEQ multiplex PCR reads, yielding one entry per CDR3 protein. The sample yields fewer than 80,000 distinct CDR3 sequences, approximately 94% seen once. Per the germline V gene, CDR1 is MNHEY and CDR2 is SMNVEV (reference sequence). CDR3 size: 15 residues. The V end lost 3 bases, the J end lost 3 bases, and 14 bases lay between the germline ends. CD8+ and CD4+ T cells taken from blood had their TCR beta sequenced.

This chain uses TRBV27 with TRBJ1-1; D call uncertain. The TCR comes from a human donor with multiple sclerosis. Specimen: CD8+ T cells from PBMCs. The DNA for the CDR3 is TGTGCCAGCAGTTTCACCCCCTCGGAGGACACTGAAGCTTTCTTT. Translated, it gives CASSFTPSEDTEAFF.